These 4 T cell receptor beta chains were sequenced from one sample in a study of blood T cells in healthy people across ages (dated by TCRdb to the mid-2010s). Library method: 5' RACE. Sequencing relied on an Illumina HiSeq 2500. A second roughly 6 to 12 cycle PCR used a sample-barcoded 5' primer and a J-beta primer mix. Starting from the raw public reads, TCRdb applied fastp trimming at Q25, assembled clones with MiXCR and retained in-frame beta chains. Here each entry gathers all rows of one CDR3 protein and keeps the most common genes and DNA. Present in this sample are about a million distinct CDR3 sequences, around two fifths of which were seen just once. The ten largest clones add up to about 12% of the sample. Specimen: blood. The receptor source for this set is a man younger than 30 in good health.

The chain joins TRBV3-1 to TRBJ2-7, with no clear D. CDR1 and CDR2 (germline): LGHDT, YNNKEL (reference sequence). The germline V and J ends were trimmed by 3 bases and 2 bases, with 11 bases remaining between them. This CDR3 is 14 amino acids long. The CDR3 loop reads CASSHRQGPYEQYF. CDR3 bases: TGTGCCAGCAGCCATAGACAAGGACCCTACGAGCAGTACTTC.

As to this clonotype: One end of the junction fails to match germline, which may point to a read error. The chain recombines TRBV7-2 with TRBJ1-6; D gene unclear. This CDR3 spans 15 amino acids. From germline, CDR1 is SGHTA and CDR2 FQGNSA. The CDR3 loop reads CASSLVWPGNSPPHF. The DNA for the CDR3 is TGTGCCAGCAGCTTAGTGTGGCCGGGTAATTCACCCCCCCACTTT.

The chain combines TRBV4-1 with TRBJ2-1; tentatively, D is TRBD1 or TRBD2 (5 bases each). The J call may be in error: the DNA end matches TRBJ2-7 better. Germline lookup yields CDR1 MGHRA and CDR2 YSYEKL. CDR3 length: 13 residues. DNA for the CDR3: TGCGCCAGCAGTTCAGGGAGAGGCAATGAGCAGTACTTC. This encodes CASSSGRGNEQYF.

CDR3 nucleotides: TGTGCCAGCAGTTTCTCTGGGCAGGTACATTCACCCCTCCACTTT. Its translation: CASSFSGQVHSPLHF. V is TRBV27 and J is TRBJ1-6; the D is unclear. CDR1 and CDR2 from the germline V gene are MNHEY and SMNVEV (reference sequence). This CDR3 is built from 15 residues. Between the trimmed V and J ends, which lost 3 bases and 8 bases, there was a span of 14 bases.